This entry describes one TCR beta chain. Sequence at one end of the junction differs from germline and may be a read error. Clones were read by immunoSEQ multiplex PCR, and TCRdb kept only the in-frame ones, dropping some. The table records around 85,000 clones, roughly 94% of them present only once. This sample is drawn from a study of technical replicates of blood from a handful of donors. The clonotype was recovered from a human donor in good health. The material sequenced was T cells isolated from PBMCs.

CDR3 sequence (DNA): TGTGCTAGCAGCGCCCGGCTAGGGGGCTTTAATGAAAAACTGTTTTTT. It codes for CASSARLGGFNEKLFF. The chain combines TRBV7-7 with TRBJ1-4, with TRBD1 matching 7 bases. Germline V gene lookup returns CDR1 SSHAT and CDR2 FNYEAQ (reference sequence). The CDR3 covers 16 residues.